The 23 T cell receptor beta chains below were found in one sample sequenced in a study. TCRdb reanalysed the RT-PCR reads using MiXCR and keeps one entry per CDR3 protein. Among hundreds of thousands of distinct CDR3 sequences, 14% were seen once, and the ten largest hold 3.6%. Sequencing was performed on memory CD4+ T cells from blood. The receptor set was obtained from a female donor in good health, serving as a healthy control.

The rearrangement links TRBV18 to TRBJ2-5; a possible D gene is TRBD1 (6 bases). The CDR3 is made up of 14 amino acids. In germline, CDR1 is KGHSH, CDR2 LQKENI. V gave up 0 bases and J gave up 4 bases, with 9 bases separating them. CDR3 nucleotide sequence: TGTGCCAGCTCACCACCGGGGGCTCGAGAGACCCAGTACTTC. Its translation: CASSPPGARETQYF.

For the CDR3, the DNA is TGTGCCAGCCCCTCACAGGGGGCGCCCGGGGAGCTGTTTTTT. Translating gives CASPSQGAPGELFF. The V call is TRBV28, the J call TRBJ2-2; 9 positions agree with TRBD1. Per germline, CDR1 MDHEN and CDR2 SYDVKM. The CDR3 sequence is 14 residues long. The V segment lost 8 bases and the J segment 6 bases; nucleotides outside the gene matches: 7.

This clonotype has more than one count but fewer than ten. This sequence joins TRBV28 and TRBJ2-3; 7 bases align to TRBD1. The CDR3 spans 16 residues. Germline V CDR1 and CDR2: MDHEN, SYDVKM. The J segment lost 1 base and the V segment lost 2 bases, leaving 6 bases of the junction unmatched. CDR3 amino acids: CASSLRQGVGTDTQYF. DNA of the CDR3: TGTGCCAGCAGTTTACGTCAGGGGGTGGGCACAGATACGCAGTATTTT.

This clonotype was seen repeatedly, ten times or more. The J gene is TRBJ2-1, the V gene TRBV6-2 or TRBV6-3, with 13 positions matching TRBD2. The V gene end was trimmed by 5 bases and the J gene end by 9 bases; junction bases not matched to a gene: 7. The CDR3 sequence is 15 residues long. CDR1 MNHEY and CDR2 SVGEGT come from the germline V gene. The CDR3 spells CASSGLAGVRGEQFF. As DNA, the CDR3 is TGTGCCAGCAGTGGACTAGCGGGAGTCCGCGGTGAGCAGTTCTTC.

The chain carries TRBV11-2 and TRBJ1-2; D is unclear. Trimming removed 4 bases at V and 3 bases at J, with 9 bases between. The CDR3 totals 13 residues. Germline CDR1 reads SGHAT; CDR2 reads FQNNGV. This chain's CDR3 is CASSYTAYYGYTF. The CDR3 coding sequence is TGTGCCAGCAGCTACACTGCCTACTATGGCTACACCTTC.

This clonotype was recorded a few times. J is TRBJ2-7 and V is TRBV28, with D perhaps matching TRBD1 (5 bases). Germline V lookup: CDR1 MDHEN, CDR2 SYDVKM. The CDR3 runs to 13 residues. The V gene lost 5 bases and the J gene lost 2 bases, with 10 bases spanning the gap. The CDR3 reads CASSRQNPYEQYF. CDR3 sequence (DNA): TGTGCCAGCAGTCGACAGAATCCCTACGAGCAGTACTTC.

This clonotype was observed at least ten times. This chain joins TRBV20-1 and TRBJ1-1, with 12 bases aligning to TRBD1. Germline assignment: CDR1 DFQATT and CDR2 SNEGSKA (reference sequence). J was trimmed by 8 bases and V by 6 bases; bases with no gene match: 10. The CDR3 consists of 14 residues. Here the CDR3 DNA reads TGCAGTGCGGGACAGGGGGCTCAGGTCTCCGAAGCTTTCTTT. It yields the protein CSAGQGAQVSEAFF.

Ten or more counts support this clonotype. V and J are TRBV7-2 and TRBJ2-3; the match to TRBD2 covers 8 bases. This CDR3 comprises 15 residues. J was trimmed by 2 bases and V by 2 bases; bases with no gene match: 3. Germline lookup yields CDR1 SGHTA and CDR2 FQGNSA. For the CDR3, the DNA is TGTGCCAGCAGCTTACAAGCGGGGGTCACAGATACGCAGTATTTT. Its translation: CASSLQAGVTDTQYF.

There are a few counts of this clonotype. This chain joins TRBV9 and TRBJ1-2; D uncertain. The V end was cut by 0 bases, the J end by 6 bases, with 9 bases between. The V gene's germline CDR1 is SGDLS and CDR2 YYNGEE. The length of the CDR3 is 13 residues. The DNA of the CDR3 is TGTGCCAGCAGCGTAGGGGTGTCCCATGGCTACACCTTC. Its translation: CASSVGVSHGYTF.

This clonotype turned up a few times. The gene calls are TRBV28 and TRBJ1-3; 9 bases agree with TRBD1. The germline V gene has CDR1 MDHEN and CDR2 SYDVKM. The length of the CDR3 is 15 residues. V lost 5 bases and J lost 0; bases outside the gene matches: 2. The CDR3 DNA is TGTGCCAGCAGTACAGGGGGCACCTCTGGAAACACCATATATTTT. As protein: CASSTGGTSGNTIYF.

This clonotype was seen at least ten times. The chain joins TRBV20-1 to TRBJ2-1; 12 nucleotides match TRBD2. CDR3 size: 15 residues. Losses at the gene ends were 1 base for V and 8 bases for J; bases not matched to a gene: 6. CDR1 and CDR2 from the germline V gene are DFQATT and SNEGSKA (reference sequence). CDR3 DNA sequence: TGCAGTGCTAGAGCCCTAGCGGGAGGGCCGGATGAGCAGTTCTTC. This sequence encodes CSARALAGGPDEQFF.

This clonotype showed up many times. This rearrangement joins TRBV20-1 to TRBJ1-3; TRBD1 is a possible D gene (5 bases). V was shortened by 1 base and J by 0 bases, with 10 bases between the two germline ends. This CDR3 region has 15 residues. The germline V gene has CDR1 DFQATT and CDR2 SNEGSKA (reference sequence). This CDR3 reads CSARAGTHSGNTIYF. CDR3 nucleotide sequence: TGCAGTGCTAGAGCCGGGACCCACTCTGGAAACACCATATATTTT.

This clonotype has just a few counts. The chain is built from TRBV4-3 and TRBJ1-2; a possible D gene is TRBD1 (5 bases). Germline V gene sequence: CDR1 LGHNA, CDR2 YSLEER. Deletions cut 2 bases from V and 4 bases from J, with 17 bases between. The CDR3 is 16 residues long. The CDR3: CASSQMSARGSYGYTF. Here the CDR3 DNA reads TGCGCCAGCAGCCAAATGTCTGCCCGGGGCAGCTATGGCTACACCTTC.

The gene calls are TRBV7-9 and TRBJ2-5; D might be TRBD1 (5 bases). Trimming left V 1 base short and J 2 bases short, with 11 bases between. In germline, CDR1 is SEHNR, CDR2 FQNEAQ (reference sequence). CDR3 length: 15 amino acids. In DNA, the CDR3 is TGTGCCAGCAGCTTAGGCAGGGAAGTTCAAGAGACCCAGTACTTC. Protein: CASSLGREVQETQYF.

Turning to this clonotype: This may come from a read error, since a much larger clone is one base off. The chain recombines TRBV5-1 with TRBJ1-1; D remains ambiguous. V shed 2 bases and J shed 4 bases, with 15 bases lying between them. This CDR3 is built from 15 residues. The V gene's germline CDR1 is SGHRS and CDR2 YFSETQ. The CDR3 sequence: CASSFTGPLATEAFF. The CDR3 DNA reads TGCGCCAGCAGCTTCACCGGTCCGCTGGCCACTGAAGCTTTCTTT.

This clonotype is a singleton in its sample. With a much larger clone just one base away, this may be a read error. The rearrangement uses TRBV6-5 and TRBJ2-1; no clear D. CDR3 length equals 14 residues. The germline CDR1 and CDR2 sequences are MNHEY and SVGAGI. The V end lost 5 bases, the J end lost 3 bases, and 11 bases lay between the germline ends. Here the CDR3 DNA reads TGTGCCAGCAGTCCGGTTTTGCACTACAATGAGCAGTTCTTC. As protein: CASSPVLHYNEQFF.

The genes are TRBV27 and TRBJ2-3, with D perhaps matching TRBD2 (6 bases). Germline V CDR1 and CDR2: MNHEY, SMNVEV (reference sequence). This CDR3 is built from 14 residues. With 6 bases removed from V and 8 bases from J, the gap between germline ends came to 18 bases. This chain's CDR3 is CASRRDWGTLTQYF. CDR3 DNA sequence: TGTGCCAGCAGAAGGGACTGGGGGACCCTTACGCAGTATTTT.

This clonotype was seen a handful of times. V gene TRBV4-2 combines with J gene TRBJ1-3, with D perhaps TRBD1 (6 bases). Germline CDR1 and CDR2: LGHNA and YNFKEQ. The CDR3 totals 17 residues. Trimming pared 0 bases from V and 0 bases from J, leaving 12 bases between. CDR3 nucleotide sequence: TGTGCCAGCAGCCAAGATGGGAAAGGGGGCTCTGGAAACACCATATATTTT. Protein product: CASSQDGKGGSGNTIYF.

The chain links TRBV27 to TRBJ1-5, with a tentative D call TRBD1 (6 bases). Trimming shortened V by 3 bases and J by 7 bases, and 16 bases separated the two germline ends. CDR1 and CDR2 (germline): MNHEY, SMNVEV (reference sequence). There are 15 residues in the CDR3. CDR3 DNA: TGTGCCAGCAGTTTCGGGGGGCGGCCTGGGCAGCCCCAGCATTTT. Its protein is CASSFGGRPGQPQHF.

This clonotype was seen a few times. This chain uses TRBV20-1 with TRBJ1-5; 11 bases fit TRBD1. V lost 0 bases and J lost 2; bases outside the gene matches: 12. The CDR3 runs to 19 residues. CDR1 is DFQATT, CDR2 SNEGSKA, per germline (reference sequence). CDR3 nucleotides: TGCAGTGCTAGAGATAGAGGGGGGGACAGGGGGTTTGGCAATCAGCCCCAGCATTTT. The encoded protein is CSARDRGGDRGFGNQPQHF.

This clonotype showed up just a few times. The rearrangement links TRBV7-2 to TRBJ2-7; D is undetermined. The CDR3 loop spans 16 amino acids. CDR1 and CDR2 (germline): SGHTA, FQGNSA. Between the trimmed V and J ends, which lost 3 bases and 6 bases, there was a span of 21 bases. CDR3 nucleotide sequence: TGTGCCAGCAGCTTGCCAAAGGGAAACGAGATAAGCGAGCAGTACTTC. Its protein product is CASSLPKGNEISEQYF.

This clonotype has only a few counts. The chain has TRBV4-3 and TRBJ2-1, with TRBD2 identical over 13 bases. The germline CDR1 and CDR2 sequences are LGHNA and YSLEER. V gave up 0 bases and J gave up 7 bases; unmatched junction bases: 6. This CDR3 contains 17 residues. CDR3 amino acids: CASSQDELAGGLNEQFF. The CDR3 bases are TGCGCCAGCAGCCAAGATGAACTAGCGGGGGGGCTGAATGAGCAGTTCTTC.

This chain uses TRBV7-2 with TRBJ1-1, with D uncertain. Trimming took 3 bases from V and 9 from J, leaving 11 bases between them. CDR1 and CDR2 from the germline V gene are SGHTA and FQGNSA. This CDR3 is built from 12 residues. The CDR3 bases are TGTGCCAGCAGCTTTTTCAACGGGAAAGCTTTCTTT. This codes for CASSFFNGKAFF.